The 26 T cell receptor beta chains reported below all come from one sample, sequenced in a study of multiple sclerosis patients with progressive multifocal leukoencephalopathy. Time point here: about 6 months of natalizumab therapy. Generated by immunoSEQ multiplex PCR, the TCRdb table keeps only in-frame clones and is missing some. The sample has under 30,000 clones, under 90% seen once; the top ten hold roughly 1.6%. The source material was PBMCs, sampled from a patient treated with natalizumab. These receptor sequences come from a human donor with multiple sclerosis.

The chain couples TRBV9 to TRBJ2-5, with 10 bases fitting TRBD1. Trimming cost V 3 bases and J 11 bases; bases outside gene matches: 10. The germline gives CDR1 SGDLS, CDR2 YYNGEE. This CDR3 has 14 residues. The chain's CDR3 is CASSARQGAWEQYF. The CDR3 bases are TGTGCCAGCAGCGCCCGACAGGGGGCCTGGGAGCAGTACTTC.

The chain uses TRBV7-6 and TRBJ2-7, with D possibly called TRBD1 or TRBD2 (6 bases each). The germline gives CDR1 SGHVS, CDR2 FNYEAQ. Trimming cost V 1 base and J 2 bases, with 18 bases left between them. The CDR3 has 17 residues. CDR3 DNA sequence: TGTGCCAGCAGCTTAGTGGAGGGGGGCGCCGTTCCCTACGAGCAGTACTTC. Amino acid sequence: CASSLVEGGAVPYEQYF.

About this clone itself: This CDR3 is also generated by other DNA sequences in the sample. The J gene is TRBJ1-2, the V gene TRBV6-5; D perhaps matches TRBD1 (6 bases). The CDR3 spans 14 residues. V shed 4 bases and J shed 8 bases, with 17 bases lying between them. The V gene's germline CDR1 is MNHEY and CDR2 SVGAGI. CDR3 in amino acids: CASSWKLEGGGYTF. CDR3 bases: TGTGCCAGCAGTTGGAAGTTAGAGGGGGGGGGCTACACCTTC.

This chain links TRBV6-4 with TRBJ1-2; the D gene is possibly TRBD1 (5 bases). Trimming pared 2 bases from V and 4 bases from J, leaving 14 bases between. From germline, CDR1 is MRHNA and CDR2 SNTAGT. There are 15 residues in the CDR3. The CDR3 nucleotides are TGTGCCAGCAGTGACAGGGCCGAGGGGACCTATGGCTACACCTTC. Translated, it gives CASSDRAEGTYGYTF.

This sequence joins TRBV28 and TRBJ2-1; 13 nucleotides align to TRBD2. The germline gives CDR1 MDHEN, CDR2 SYDVKM. V lost 5 bases and J lost 8; bases outside the gene matches: 12. The CDR3 runs 17 residues. CDR3 residues: CASSPAGLAGLGDEQFF. CDR3 nucleotides: TGTGCCAGCAGTCCCGCGGGACTAGCGGGGCTCGGGGATGAGCAGTTCTTC.

The chain recombines TRBV27 with TRBJ1-2; 11 bases are a match to TRBD1. V lost 0 bases to trimming and J lost 5 bases; unmatched junction nucleotides: 5. Looked up from germline, CDR1 is MNHEY and CDR2 is SMNVEV (reference sequence). This CDR3 comprises 16 residues. CDR3 loop: CASSLSGTGGGYGYTF. CDR3 nucleotide sequence: TGTGCCAGCAGTTTATCGGGGACAGGGGGGGGATATGGCTACACCTTC.

V is TRBV2 and J is TRBJ1-6; weak D call: TRBD1 (6 bases). The CDR3 is made up of 15 amino acids. Looked up from germline, CDR1 is SNHLY and CDR2 is FYNNEI. With 4 bases removed from V and 10 bases from J, the gap between germline ends came to 17 bases. CDR3 residues: CASSGVTGRRSPLHF. CDR3 sequence (DNA): TGTGCCAGCAGTGGAGTCACAGGGCGGCGCTCACCCCTCCACTTT. Combining the CDR3 with reference TRBV2 and TRBJ1-6 gives the whole variable domain EPEVTQTPSHQVTQMGQEVILRCVPISNHLYFYWYRQILGQKVEFLVSFYNNEISEKSEIFDDQFSVERPDGSNFTLKIRSTKLEDSAMYFCASSGVTGRRSPLHFGNGTRLTVT.

The chain is built from TRBV7-2 and TRBJ2-7; 9 nucleotides match TRBD2. J gave up 0 bases and V 4 bases, and 10 bases lay outside the gene matches. From germline, CDR1 is SGHTA and CDR2 FQGNSA. This CDR3 region has 17 residues. DNA for the CDR3: TGTGCCAGCAGCTCTCCTTCAGGTAGCGGGAGCTCCTACGAGCAGTACTTC. The encoded protein is CASSSPSGSGSSYEQYF.

The chain links TRBV7-2 to TRBJ1-1, with D unclear. The CDR3 is 15 amino acids. V lost 1 base to trimming and J lost 2 bases, with 11 bases between them. From germline, CDR1 is SGHTA and CDR2 FQGNSA. The CDR3 sequence is CASSLVGQFNTEAFF. The CDR3 bases are TGTGCCAGCAGCTTAGTTGGGCAGTTTAACACTGAAGCTTTCTTT.

The rearrangement joins TRBV6-5 to TRBJ2-4; D is uncertain. The CDR3 covers 15 residues. Germline CDR1 is MNHEY and CDR2 is SVGAGI. With 6 bases removed from V and 8 bases from J, the gap between germline ends came to 20 bases. The CDR3, as DNA: TGTGCCAGCAGCCGAACGGCAGTTAAGTATGACATTCAGTACTTC. Translated: CASSRTAVKYDIQYF.

The V gene is TRBV7-2, the J gene TRBJ2-2; 8 bases fit TRBD1. CDR1 and CDR2 from the germline V gene are SGHTA and FQGNSA. This CDR3 is built from 17 residues. V trimming: 3 bases; J trimming: 1 base; junction bases outside the gene matches: 7. The CDR3 spells CASSFDPQGVNTGELFF. The CDR3, as DNA: TGTGCCAGCAGCTTTGACCCACAGGGGGTGAACACCGGGGAGCTGTTTTTT.

The gene calls are TRBV4-2 and TRBJ1-1, with D possibly matching TRBD1 (5 bases). Trimming cost V 4 bases and J 5 bases, with 14 bases left between them. The germline CDR1 and CDR2 sequences are LGHNA and YNFKEQ. The CDR3 runs to 14 residues. CDR3 sequence (DNA): TGTGCCAGCAGCCCCACGGGGGTCCGAACTGAAGCTTTCTTT. Translation gives CASSPTGVRTEAFF.

This chain joins TRBV28 and TRBJ1-3; a possible D gene is TRBD1 (5 bases). V was pared by 8 bases and J by 5 bases, with 16 bases between. Looked up from germline, CDR1 is MDHEN and CDR2 is SYDVKM. The CDR3 has 14 residues. The CDR3 is CASGGARKRNTIYF. CDR3 nucleotides: TGTGCCAGCGGGGGAGCAAGAAAAAGAAACACCATATATTTT.

The V call is TRBV9, the J call TRBJ2-7; 10 bases map to TRBD2. The germline V gene has CDR1 SGDLS and CDR2 YYNGEE. Losses at the gene ends were 0 bases for V and 1 base for J; bases not matched to a gene: 4. The CDR3 has 16 residues. CDR3: CASSVGGTSASYEQYF. In DNA, the CDR3 is TGTGCCAGCAGCGTAGGCGGGACTAGCGCGTCCTACGAGCAGTACTTC.

This CDR3 reads CASSQQEGATEAFF. CDR3 bases: TGTGCCAGCAGTCAACAGGAGGGGGCCACTGAAGCTTTCTTT. This chain joins TRBV6-5 and TRBJ1-1; 7 bases agree with TRBD1. The J segment lost 4 bases and the V segment lost 5 bases, leaving 7 bases of the junction unmatched. Germline V gene data show CDR1 as MNHEY and CDR2 as SVGAGI. This CDR3 spans 14 amino acids.

The V call is TRBV19, the J call TRBJ2-6; D could derive from TRBD1 or TRBD2 (6 bases each). Trimming pared 7 bases from V and 0 bases from J, leaving 10 bases between. CDR1 LNHDA and CDR2 SQIVND come from the germline V gene (reference sequence). The CDR3 loop spans 15 amino acids. In DNA, the CDR3 is TGTGCCAGTAACGGGGGACACTCTGGGGCCAACGTCCTGACTTTC. This translates into CASNGGHSGANVLTF. Full variable domain (rest looked up from reference TRBV19 and TRBJ2-6): DGGITQSPKYLFRKEGQNVTLSCEQNLNHDAMYWYRQDPGQGLRLIYYSQIVNDFQKGDIAEGYSVSREKKESFPLTVTSAQKNPTAFYLCASNGGHSGANVLTFGAGSRLTVL.

V gene TRBV9 combines with J gene TRBJ1-3; tentatively, D is TRBD1 (5 bases). CDR3 length: 17 residues. Trimming cost V 0 bases and J 4 bases, with 17 bases left between them. Germline lookup yields CDR1 SGDLS and CDR2 YYNGEE. CDR3 nucleotide sequence: TGTGCCAGCAGCGTAGAGTTACGGGCAGGGAGCGGAAACACCATATATTTT. Protein: CASSVELRAGSGNTIYF.

This chain joins TRBV10-3 and TRBJ1-2; D call uncertain. CDR3 length: 14 residues. V was clipped by 0 bases and J by 0 bases, with 5 bases between them. CDR1 is ENHRY and CDR2 is SYGVKD in the germline V gene. DNA of the CDR3: TGTGCCATCAGTGAGTCTCCAACTAACTATGGCTACACCTTC. Translated: CAISESPTNYGYTF.

The chain links TRBV11-3 to TRBJ2-1, with a tentative D call TRBD2 (5 bases). CDR3 length: 13 residues. The germline V gene encodes CDR1 SGHNT and CDR2 YENEEA. With 5 bases removed from V and 9 bases from J, the gap between germline ends came to 14 bases. CDR3 nucleotides: TGTGCCAGCAGCCGGAGGCCCTTGGGTGAGCAGTTCTTC. Its translation is CASSRRPLGEQFF.

The rearrangement links TRBV9 to TRBJ2-1; 10 bases fit TRBD2. The V segment lost 3 bases and the J segment 2 bases; nucleotides outside the gene matches: 8. The germline V gene has CDR1 SGDLS and CDR2 YYNGEE. The CDR3 is made up of 17 amino acids. The CDR3 loop reads CASSGAGTSDPYNEQFF. The CDR3 DNA reads TGTGCCAGCAGCGGCGCCGGGACTAGCGATCCCTACAATGAGCAGTTCTTC. Full variable domain (remainder filled in from reference TRBV9 and TRBJ2-1): DSGVTQTPKHLITATGQRVTLRCSPRSGDLSVYWYQQSLDQGLQFLIQYYNGEERAKGNILERFSAQQFPDLHSELNLSSLELGDSALYFCASSGAGTSDPYNEQFFGPGTRLTVL.

The chain combines TRBV7-6 with TRBJ2-1; 10 nucleotides match TRBD1. The CDR3 is made up of 17 amino acids. The germline gives CDR1 SGHVS, CDR2 FNYEAQ. Losses at the gene ends were 4 bases for V and 1 base for J; bases not matched to a gene: 7. CDR3 in DNA: TGTGCCAGCAGCTCGACTACGGGACAGGGGTCCTACAATGAGCAGTTCTTC. Protein sequence: CASSSTTGQGSYNEQFF.

The chain carries TRBV27 and TRBJ2-2; 11 nucleotides align to TRBD2. Germline CDR1 MNHEY, CDR2 SMNVEV (reference sequence). The length of the CDR3 is 15 residues. V trimming: 4 bases; J trimming: 7 bases; junction bases outside the gene matches: 5. CDR3 coding DNA: TGTGCCAGCAGTTCCGCTAGCGGGAGGAGCGGGGAGCTGTTTTTT. Encoded protein: CASSSASGRSGELFF.

V gene TRBV27 combines with J gene TRBJ2-1; the D is unclear. The V end lost 6 bases, the J end lost 7 bases, and 13 bases lay between the germline ends. The CDR3 runs to 13 residues. The germline V gene has CDR1 MNHEY and CDR2 SMNVEV (reference sequence). DNA for the CDR3: TGTGCCAGCAGCCCAGTGACGAGAAATGAGCAGTTCTTC. Translation gives CASSPVTRNEQFF.

This clone was seen just once. The chain has TRBV29-1 and TRBJ2-5; 9 positions match TRBD1. Trimming took 8 bases from V and 5 from J; bases not matched to a gene: 12. Germline assignment: CDR1 SQVTM and CDR2 ANQGSEA. The CDR3 is 14 amino acids. This CDR3 reads CSSQIGTGKETQYF. The CDR3 DNA reads TGCAGCTCCCAAATAGGGACAGGGAAGGAGACCCAGTACTTC.

The gene calls are TRBV2 and TRBJ1-6; D is undetermined. CDR1 is SNHLY and CDR2 is FYNNEI in the germline V gene. Trimming took off 1 base at V and 7 bases at J, with 20 bases between the two ends. This CDR3 contains 18 residues. The DNA of the CDR3 is TGTGCCAGCAGTGAAGGCCAGGCCGCCACTTCGATGAATTCACCCCTCCACTTT. Translating it yields CASSEGQAATSMNSPLHF. The variable domain in full, completed from reference TRBV2 and TRBJ1-6, reads EPEVTQTPSHQVTQMGQEVILRCVPISNHLYFYWYRQILGQKVEFLVSFYNNEISEKSEIFDDQFSVERPDGSNFTLKIRSTKLEDSAMYFCASSEGQAATSMNSPLHFGNGTRLTVT.

This clone was seen a few times. The rearrangement joins TRBV6-5 to TRBJ1-2, with D possibly matching TRBD1 (5 bases). Germline V lookup: CDR1 MNHEY, CDR2 SVGAGI. Trimming removed 6 bases at V and 7 bases at J, with 12 bases between. The CDR3 spans 12 residues. The CDR3 region has the DNA TGTGCCAGCAGGACTGGGGGGGTTGGCTACACCTTC. Its protein product is CASRTGGVGYTF.